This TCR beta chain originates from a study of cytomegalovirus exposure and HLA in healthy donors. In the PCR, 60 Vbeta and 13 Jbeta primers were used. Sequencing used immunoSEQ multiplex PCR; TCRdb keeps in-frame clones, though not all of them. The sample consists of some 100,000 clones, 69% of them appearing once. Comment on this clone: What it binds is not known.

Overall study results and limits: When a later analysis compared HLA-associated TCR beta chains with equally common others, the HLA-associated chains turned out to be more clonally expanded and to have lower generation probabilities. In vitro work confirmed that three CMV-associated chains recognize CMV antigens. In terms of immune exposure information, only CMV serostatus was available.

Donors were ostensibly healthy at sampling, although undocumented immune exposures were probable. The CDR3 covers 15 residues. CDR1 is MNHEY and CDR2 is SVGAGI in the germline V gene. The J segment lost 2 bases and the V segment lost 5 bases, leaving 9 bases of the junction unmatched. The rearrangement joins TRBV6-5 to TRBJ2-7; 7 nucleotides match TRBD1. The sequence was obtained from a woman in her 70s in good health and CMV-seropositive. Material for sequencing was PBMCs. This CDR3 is CASSGGRDRAYEQYF. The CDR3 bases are TGTGCCAGCAGTGGGGGCCGGGACAGAGCCTACGAGCAGTACTTC.